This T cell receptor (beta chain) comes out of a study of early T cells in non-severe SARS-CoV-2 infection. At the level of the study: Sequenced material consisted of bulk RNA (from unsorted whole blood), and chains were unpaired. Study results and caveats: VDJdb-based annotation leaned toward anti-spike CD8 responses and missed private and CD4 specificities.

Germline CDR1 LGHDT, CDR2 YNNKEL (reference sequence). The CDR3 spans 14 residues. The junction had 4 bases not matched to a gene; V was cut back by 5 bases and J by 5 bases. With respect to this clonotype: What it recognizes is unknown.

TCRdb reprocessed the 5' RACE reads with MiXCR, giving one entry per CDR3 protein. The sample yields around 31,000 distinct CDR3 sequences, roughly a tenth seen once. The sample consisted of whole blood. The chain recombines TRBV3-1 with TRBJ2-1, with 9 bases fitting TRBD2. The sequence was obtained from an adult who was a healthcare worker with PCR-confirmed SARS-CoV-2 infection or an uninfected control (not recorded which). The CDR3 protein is CASSGIAGDNEQFF. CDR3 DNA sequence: TGTGCCAGCAGCGGGATAGCGGGGGACAATGAGCAGTTCTTC.